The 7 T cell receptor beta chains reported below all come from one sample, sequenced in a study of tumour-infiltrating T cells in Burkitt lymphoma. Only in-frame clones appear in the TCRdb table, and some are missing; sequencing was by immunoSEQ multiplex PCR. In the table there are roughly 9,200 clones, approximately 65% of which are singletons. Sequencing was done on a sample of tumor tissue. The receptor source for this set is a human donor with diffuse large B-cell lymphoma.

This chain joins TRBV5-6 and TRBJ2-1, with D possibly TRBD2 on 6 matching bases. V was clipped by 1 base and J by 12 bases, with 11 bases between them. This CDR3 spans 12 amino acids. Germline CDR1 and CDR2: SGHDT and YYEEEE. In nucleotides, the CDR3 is TGTGCCAGCAGCTTGTCATACGGGGGGCAGTTCTTC. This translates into CASSLSYGGQFF.

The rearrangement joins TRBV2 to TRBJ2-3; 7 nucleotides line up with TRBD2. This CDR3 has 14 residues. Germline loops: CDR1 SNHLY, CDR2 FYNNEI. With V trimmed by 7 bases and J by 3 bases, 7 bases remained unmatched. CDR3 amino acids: CASTASGPTDTQYF. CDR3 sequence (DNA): TGTGCCAGCACGGCTAGCGGACCGACAGATACGCAGTATTTT.

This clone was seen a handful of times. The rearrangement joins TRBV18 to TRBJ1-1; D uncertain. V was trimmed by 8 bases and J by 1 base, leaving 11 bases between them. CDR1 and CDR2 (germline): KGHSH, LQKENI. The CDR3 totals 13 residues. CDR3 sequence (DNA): TGTGCCAGCGCGGCTCGGAGGAACACTGAAGCTTTCTTT. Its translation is CASAARRNTEAFF.

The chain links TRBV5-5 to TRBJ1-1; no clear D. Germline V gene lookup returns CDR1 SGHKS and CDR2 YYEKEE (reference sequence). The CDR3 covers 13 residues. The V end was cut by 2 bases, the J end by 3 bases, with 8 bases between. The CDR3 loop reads CASSFRPDTEAFF. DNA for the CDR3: TGTGCCAGCAGCTTCCGACCGGACACTGAAGCTTTCTTT.

Written as DNA, the CDR3 is TGCGCCAGCAGCACCGGGACAGGGGGTATCTATGGCTACACCTTC. Amino acids: CASSTGTGGIYGYTF. The rearrangement joins TRBV5-1 to TRBJ1-2; 11 bases fit TRBD1. The junction had 6 bases not matched to a gene; V was cut back by 4 bases and J by 4 bases. From germline, CDR1 is SGHRS and CDR2 YFSETQ. The CDR3 is made up of 15 amino acids.

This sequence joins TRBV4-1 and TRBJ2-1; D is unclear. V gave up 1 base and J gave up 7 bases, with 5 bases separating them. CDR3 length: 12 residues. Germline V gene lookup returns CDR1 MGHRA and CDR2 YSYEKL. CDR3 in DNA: TGCGCCAGCAGCCAAGTTAGGAATGAGCAGTTCTTC. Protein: CASSQVRNEQFF.

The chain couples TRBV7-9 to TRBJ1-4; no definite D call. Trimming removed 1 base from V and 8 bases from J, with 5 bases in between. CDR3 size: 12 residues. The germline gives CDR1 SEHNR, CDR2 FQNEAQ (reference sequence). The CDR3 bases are TGTGCCAGCAGCTTAGATTGGGAAAAACTGTTTTTT. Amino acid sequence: CASSLDWEKLFF. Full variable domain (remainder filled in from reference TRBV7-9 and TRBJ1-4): DTGVSQNPRHKITKRGQNVTFRCDPISEHNRLYWYRQTLGQGPEFLTYFQNEAQLEKSRLLSDRFSAERPKGSFSTLEIQRTEQGDSAMYLCASSLDWEKLFFGSGTQLSVL.